This T cell receptor beta chain came from a study of beta chain features in type 1 diabetes. Expressed TCRB transcripts got sequenced, as all isolated RNA was reverse transcribed. Sequencing was performed with immunoSEQ multiplex PCR; in TCRdb, only in-frame clones are kept and a portion is missing. The profile shows roughly 41,000 clones, about half of them singletons. A remark on this clone: Antigen: not known.

Study-wide points: The similarity of naive, central memory and Treg TCRB repertoires appeared greater among patients than among healthy donors. Type 1 diabetes patients had TCRB CDR3s that were shorter (moderately but significantly so) in all four CD4+ subsets.

In total, each donor contributed a single heparinised blood draw that averaged about 100 mL. Germline CDR1 is LNHDA and CDR2 is SQIVND (reference sequence). The CDR3 extends over 16 amino acids. V was pared by 5 bases and J by 2 bases, with 9 bases of the junction left unmatched. The chain combines TRBV19 with TRBJ1-2; 9 positions match TRBD1. The source is a woman between 18 and 29 years old in good health. Sequencing was done on a sample of central memory CD4+ T cells from blood. CDR3 in amino acids: CASSPTGTGSNYGYTF. CDR3 coding DNA: TGTGCCAGTAGTCCAACCGGGACAGGGTCGAACTATGGCTACACCTTC. The full variable domain, with the rest looked up from reference TRBV19 and TRBJ1-2, is DGGITQSPKYLFRKEGQNVTLSCEQNLNHDAMYWYRQDPGQGLRLIYYSQIVNDFQKGDIAEGYSVSREKKESFPLTVTSAQKNPTAFYLCASSPTGTGSNYGYTFGSGTRLTVV.